This entry describes one TCR beta chain. The entry originates in a study of blood T cell repertoires in COVID-19. Turning to the study itself: Acute-phase and convalescent COVID-19 samples originated in the United States, Italy and Spain. In each case, the material was cDNA or gDNA derived from T cells, B-cell-depleted T cells, or PBMCs.

In the study's own analysis: The authors estimated nucleated cell counts from reference gene primer amplification. Generated by immunoSEQ multiplex PCR, the TCRdb table keeps only in-frame clones and is missing some. V and J calls and clone size are given by that table; D and trimming were obtained from the DNA. The data hold about 360,000 clones, with 86% observed a single time. Seattle cases were enrolled at active infection and followed longitudinally. This receptor was obtained from a woman aged 60-75 years with COVID-19, enrolled during active disease. Sequencing was performed on peripheral blood.

CDR3 in amino acids: CASSAEGIFYGYTF. The CDR3 DNA sequence: TGTGCCAGCAGCGCCGAGGGCATCTTCTATGGCTACACCTTC. The rearrangement joins TRBV5-6 to TRBJ1-2; D remains ambiguous. The CDR3 is made up of 14 amino acids. Germline CDR1 is SGHDT and CDR2 is YYEEEE. V lost 4 bases to trimming and J lost 4 bases, with 14 bases between them.